This T cell receptor (beta chain) is drawn from a study of human T cells and chemical hapten exposure. The time point was: patch test 2, 6 weeks after DPC sensitization. Noted treatment: therapeutic diphenylcyclopropenone sensitization with weekly scalp DPC. This clonotype was detected a few times. No antigen is known for it. Study findings and constraints: The study found that DPC sensitization did not change TCRs above 1 in 1000 frequency.

TCRdb reprocessed the RACE reads with MiXCR, giving one entry per CDR3 protein. The sample contains 110,000 to 150,000 distinct CDR3 sequences, 12% of which appear only once. The sequences come from whole blood, collected in connection with sensitization to the hapten diphenylcyclopropenone (DPC). This sequence originates from a woman between 45 and 65 years old with alopecia areata. Some clones in this sample may be carry-over from other donors' samples.

The CDR3 nucleotides are TGCAGCGTAAGACAGGACAACGCCGGCGAGCAGTACTTC. Translation: CSVRQDNAGEQYF. The genes are TRBV29-1 and TRBJ2-7, with TRBD1 as a possible D gene (6 bases). CDR1 and CDR2 from the germline V gene are SQVTM and ANQGSEA. This CDR3 contains 13 residues. V dropped 6 bases and J dropped 6 bases, with 18 bases sitting between them.